The TCR beta chain under discussion was sequenced for a study of blood T cell repertoires in COVID-19. This clone showed up just once. Sequencing used immunoSEQ multiplex PCR; TCRdb keeps in-frame clones, though not all of them. The repertoire consists of about 410,000 clones, with more than 80% occurring once and the leading ten covering about 1.5%. This CDR3 region has 12 residues. Germline assignment: CDR1 SGHNT and CDR2 YYREEE (reference sequence). Trimming took off 4 bases at V and 7 bases at J, with 8 bases between the two ends. This chain uses TRBV5-4 with TRBJ1-4; no definite D call. The sequenced sample consisted of peripheral blood. The receptor comes from a woman aged 25 to 39 with active or convalescent COVID-19. The CDR3 is CASSTTGEKLFF. Written as DNA, the CDR3 is TGTGCCAGCAGCACGACGGGTGAAAAACTGTTTTTT.